The 28 T cell receptor beta chains below were found in one sample sequenced in a study of glioma-infiltrating T cells after dendritic cell vaccination. Sequencing used immunoSEQ multiplex PCR; TCRdb keeps in-frame clones, though not all of them. The repertoire holds around 96,000 clones, with over 60% as singletons. The sample consisted of blood, taken before dendritic cell vaccination. Receptor source: a human donor with glioblastoma.

Only a few counts were recorded for this clone. The chain carries TRBV10-3 and TRBJ2-3; D is unclear. V lost 3 bases and J 4 bases, leaving 5 bases between the germline ends. Germline CDR1 is ENHRY and CDR2 is SYGVKD. CDR3 size: 12 residues. CDR3 protein: CAISDSSDTQYF. The CDR3 DNA follows: TGTGCCATCAGTGATTCTTCAGATACGCAGTATTTT.

This clone has more than one count but fewer than ten. The rearrangement joins TRBV2 to TRBJ2-7; 8 bases agree with TRBD1. The CDR3 runs to 13 residues. Looked up from germline, CDR1 is SNHLY and CDR2 is FYNNEI. Germline trimming cut 10 bases from V and 5 bases from J; bases unmatched to any gene: 10. The CDR3 protein is CATRTGRSHEQYF. CDR3 bases: TGTGCCACCAGGACAGGGAGAAGTCACGAGCAGTACTTC.

The chain links TRBV18 to TRBJ2-7, with 7 bases fitting TRBD1. J lost 4 bases, V lost 4 bases, and 1 base had no gene match. CDR3 length equals 12 residues. CDR1 and CDR2 from the germline V gene are KGHSH and LQKENI. CDR3 loop: CASSRQGYEQYF. The CDR3 DNA follows: TGTGCCAGCTCACGACAGGGATACGAGCAGTACTTC.

The sample holds one count of this clone. V gene TRBV5-4 combines with J gene TRBJ2-3, with 8 nucleotides matching TRBD2. In germline, CDR1 is SGHNT, CDR2 YYREEE (reference sequence). The CDR3 has 14 residues. Trimming removed 7 bases from V and 5 bases from J; junction bases left unmatched: 9. The CDR3 DNA follows: TGTGCCAGCTCCAAGCGGGAGTTTGAAGATACGCAGTATTTT. Residues: CASSKREFEDTQYF.

The V call is TRBV7-9, the J call TRBJ2-1, with a weak D call TRBD2 (5 bases). The V end was cut by 5 bases, the J end by 2 bases, with 22 bases between. The CDR3 length is 18 residues. Germline lookup yields CDR1 SEHNR and CDR2 FQNEAQ (reference sequence). In DNA form, the CDR3 reads TGTGCCAGCAGCCTCTGGCTTGCGGGCGCGCCGACCTACAATGAGCAGTTCTTC. This codes for CASSLWLAGAPTYNEQFF. Drawing the rest from reference TRBV7-9 and TRBJ2-1, the complete variable domain is DTGVSQNPRHKITKRGQNVTFRCDPISEHNRLYWYRQTLGQGPEFLTYFQNEAQLEKSRLLSDRFSAERPKGSFSTLEIQRTEQGDSAMYLCASSLWLAGAPTYNEQFFGPGTRLTVL.

The V call is TRBV6-1, the J call TRBJ1-6, with TRBD1 identical over 8 bases. The germline V gene encodes CDR1 MNHNS and CDR2 SASEGT. This CDR3 has 15 amino acids. J was trimmed by 10 bases and V by 6 bases; bases with no gene match: 11. Here the CDR3 DNA reads TGTGCCAGCAGGATAGACAGGGGTTCCGGATCACCCCTCCACTTT. This gives the protein CASRIDRGSGSPLHF.

CDR3 DNA: TGTGCCGGATCCAGAGGGGGAAGCAAATCCTACAATGAGCAGTTCTTC. This gives the protein CAGSRGGSKSYNEQFF. The rearrangement uses TRBV5-4 and TRBJ2-1, with D perhaps TRBD1 (6 bases). V was trimmed by 10 bases and J by 1 base, leaving 21 bases between them. The CDR3 is 16 residues long. Germline V gene data show CDR1 as SGHNT and CDR2 as YYREEE (reference sequence).

The chain links TRBV14 to TRBJ2-1, with TRBD2 identical over 7 bases. Germline lookup yields CDR1 SGHDN and CDR2 FVKESK. There are 17 residues in the CDR3. V lost 4 bases to trimming and J lost 1 base; unmatched junction nucleotides: 10. The CDR3 protein is CASSPWRDGRSYNEQFF. CDR3 DNA sequence: TGTGCCAGCAGCCCCTGGAGGGACGGGAGGTCCTACAATGAGCAGTTCTTC.

The chain carries TRBV9 and TRBJ2-1; D is uncertain. The CDR3 runs 16 residues. The germline CDR1 and CDR2 sequences are SGDLS and YYNGEE. V was pared by 4 bases and J by 0 bases, with 14 bases between. The CDR3 nucleotides read TGTGCCAGCAGCCCAAAAGTCCCGAGCTCCTACAATGAGCAGTTCTTC. It is translated as CASSPKVPSSYNEQFF. The entire variable domain, with the rest obtained from reference TRBV9 and TRBJ2-1, is as follows: DSGVTQTPKHLITATGQRVTLRCSPRSGDLSVYWYQQSLDQGLQFLIQYYNGEERAKGNILERFSAQQFPDLHSELNLSSLELGDSALYFCASSPKVPSSYNEQFFGPGTRLTVL.

This clone appeared a single time. J is TRBJ1-1 and V is TRBV30; 10 positions agree with TRBD1. The ends lost 4 bases at V and 1 base at J; junction bases unmatched: 3. The V gene's germline CDR1 is GTSNPN and CDR2 SVGIG (reference sequence). CDR3 length equals 14 residues. CDR3 sequence: CAWTGQGENTEAFF. Here the CDR3 DNA reads TGTGCCTGGACCGGACAGGGGGAGAACACTGAAGCTTTCTTT.

The chain employs TRBV4-2 and TRBJ2-6, with 7 bases identical to TRBD2. Per the germline V gene, CDR1 is LGHNA and CDR2 is YNFKEQ. V lost 1 base, J lost 0 bases, and 12 bases stayed unmatched. The CDR3 runs 20 residues. The CDR3 sequence is CASSQVIGLADYSGANVLTF. The CDR3 DNA reads as TGTGCCAGCAGCCAAGTAATCGGGCTAGCGGACTACTCTGGGGCCAACGTCCTGACTTTC.

The J gene is TRBJ1-4, the V gene TRBV30, with D perhaps matching TRBD1 (5 bases). Germline V lookup: CDR1 GTSNPN, CDR2 SVGIG (reference sequence). The CDR3 is 15 amino acids. Trimming removed 0 bases at V and 7 bases at J, with 15 bases between. The CDR3 nucleotides read TGTGCCTGGAGTGTACGAGGCAGGGCCTCTGAAAAACTGTTTTTT. Protein: CAWSVRGRASEKLFF.

This clone was seen once. V usage is TRBV10-3 and J usage is TRBJ2-5; unclear D gene. The CDR3 extends over 12 amino acids. The V end lost 2 bases, the J end lost 3 bases, and 4 bases lay between the germline ends. The germline V gene has CDR1 ENHRY and CDR2 SYGVKD. For the CDR3, the DNA is TGTGCCATCAGTGAGCAGGAAGAGACCCAGTACTTC. Translated: CAISEQEETQYF.

This clone was counted a few times. The chain is built from TRBV6-1 and TRBJ2-6; the D is unclear. Germline V gene data show CDR1 as MNHNS and CDR2 as SASEGT. V lost 9 bases to trimming and J lost 0 bases, with 6 bases between them. The CDR3 is made up of 13 amino acids. CDR3 amino acids: CASGDSGANVLTF. The DNA of the CDR3 is TGTGCCAGTGGAGACTCTGGGGCCAACGTCCTGACTTTC.

The chain uses TRBV7-6 and TRBJ2-1; TRBD2 agrees at 15 bases. CDR1 and CDR2 (germline): SGHVS, FNYEAQ. The trim removed 2 bases at V and 6 bases at J, leaving 5 bases unmatched. CDR3 length: 17 amino acids. The CDR3 region has the DNA TGTGCCAGCAGCTTATCTTGGACTAGCGGGGGGGGCAATGAGCAGTTCTTC. Amino acid sequence: CASSLSWTSGGGNEQFF.

The chain carries TRBV9 and TRBJ1-4, with no clear D. The V gene lost 4 bases and the J gene lost 8 bases, with 18 bases spanning the gap. This CDR3 is built from 15 residues. Germline values: CDR1 SGDLS, CDR2 YYNGEE. CDR3 loop: CASSTLGPAGEKLFF. For the CDR3, the DNA is TGTGCCAGCAGCACTTTAGGCCCGGCGGGCGAAAAACTGTTTTTT.

This chain connects TRBV10-2 to TRBJ1-2; TRBD1 matches 11 bases. This CDR3 is built from 14 residues. V lost 6 bases and J lost 7; bases outside the gene matches: 7. The germline V gene has CDR1 WSHSY and CDR2 SAAADI. The chain's CDR3 is CASRDRGLFGGYTF. CDR3 coding DNA: TGCGCCAGCAGGGACAGGGGGCTGTTTGGTGGCTACACCTTC.

The chain joins TRBV5-1 to TRBJ1-6, with D tentatively TRBD1 (6 bases). The CDR3 runs to 15 residues. Trimming took 1 base from V and 8 from J, leaving 13 bases between them. Germline CDR1 SGHRS, CDR2 YFSETQ. CDR3 protein: CASSLRGGADSPLHF. The DNA of the CDR3 is TGCGCCAGCAGCTTGAGAGGGGGGGCGGATTCACCCCTCCACTTT.

The chain links TRBV5-1 to TRBJ2-7; tentatively, D is TRBD2 (5 bases). Trimming removed 0 bases at V and 3 bases at J, with 10 bases between. CDR1 and CDR2 from the germline V gene are SGHRS and YFSETQ. The CDR3 is made up of 14 amino acids. The chain's CDR3 is CASSLEGSVYEQYF. CDR3 sequence (DNA): TGCGCCAGCAGCTTGGAGGGTAGCGTCTACGAGCAGTACTTC.

The V and J genes are TRBV6-1 and TRBJ2-7; tentatively, D is TRBD1 (5 bases). CDR1 is MNHNS, CDR2 SASEGT, per germline. CDR3 length: 14 amino acids. The V and J ends lost 6 bases and 3 bases respectively, with 15 bases between them. The CDR3 region is CASSERGRGYEQYF. DNA of the CDR3: TGTGCCAGCAGCGAGCGAGGTAGGGGCTACGAGCAGTACTTC.

The CDR3 DNA sequence: TGTGCCAGCTCACCCTCGTTCGGGGGGCGCGTCACTGAAGCTTTCTTT. It codes for CASSPSFGGRVTEAFF. This rearrangement joins TRBV18 to TRBJ1-1, with D tentatively TRBD1 (6 bases). V dropped 3 bases and J dropped 4 bases, with 18 bases sitting between them. Germline CDR1 is KGHSH and CDR2 is LQKENI. There are 16 residues in the CDR3.

CDR3 protein: CASGQGTYGTGELFF. CDR3 coding DNA: TGCGCCAGCGGACAGGGGACCTATGGCACCGGGGAGCTGTTTTTT. This chain links TRBV5-1 with TRBJ2-2; 9 nucleotides align to TRBD1. Germline values: CDR1 SGHRS, CDR2 YFSETQ. V lost 7 bases to trimming and J lost 4 bases; unmatched junction nucleotides: 8. This CDR3 comprises 15 residues.

This clone was recorded only once. The gene calls are TRBV6-6 and TRBJ1-1; perhaps TRBD1 as D (6 bases). V was trimmed by 7 bases and J by 7 bases, leaving 16 bases between them. Per germline, CDR1 MNHNY and CDR2 SVGAGI (reference sequence). This CDR3 has 13 residues. The CDR3 protein is CASTGRGGNEAFF. DNA of the CDR3: TGTGCCAGCACCGGAAGAGGGGGAAATGAAGCTTTCTTT.

The V gene is TRBV28, the J gene TRBJ2-7; 8 bases are shared with TRBD2. This CDR3 spans 14 amino acids. Per the germline V gene, CDR1 is MDHEN and CDR2 is SYDVKM. J was trimmed by 4 bases and V by 6 bases; bases with no gene match: 8. The CDR3 sequence: CASRPEREIYEQYF. The CDR3 DNA is TGTGCCAGCAGGCCGGAGCGGGAGATTTACGAGCAGTACTTC. The full variable domain, in which reference TRBV28 and TRBJ2-7 provide the parts outside the CDR3, is DVKVTQSSRYLVKRTGEKVFLECVQDMDHENMFWYRQDPGLGLRLIYFSYDVKMKEKGDIPEGYSVSREKKERFSLILESASTNQTSMYLCASRPEREIYEQYFGPGTRLTVT.

The CDR3 protein is CASSLGGQYYEQYF. CDR3 nucleotides: TGTGCCAGCAGTTTAGGGGGCCAATACTACGAGCAGTACTTC. The rearrangement joins TRBV28 to TRBJ2-7; D may be TRBD1 (6 bases). V lost 2 bases and J lost 3, with 11 bases in between. This CDR3 spans 14 amino acids. Germline V lookup: CDR1 MDHEN, CDR2 SYDVKM.

V gene TRBV28 combines with J gene TRBJ1-2, with 7 nucleotides matching TRBD1. This CDR3 region has 18 residues. CDR1 is MDHEN and CDR2 is SYDVKM in the germline V gene. The junction had 17 bases not matched to a gene; V was cut back by 4 bases and J by 3 bases. CDR3 DNA: TGTGCCAGCAGTTCCCAAGGAGGGGGCGGGTTGGTCGACTATGGCTACACCTTC. Translation: CASSSQGGGGLVDYGYTF.

In DNA, the CDR3 is TGTGCCAGCAGGACGACAGGGGGCTACGAGCAGTACTTC. Its protein product is CASRTTGGYEQYF. The genes are TRBV2 and TRBJ2-7, with 9 nucleotides matching TRBD1. Germline values: CDR1 SNHLY, CDR2 FYNNEI. CDR3 size: 13 residues. With 6 bases clipped from V and 3 bases from J, the junction kept 3 bases outside the gene matches.

The chain joins TRBV19 to TRBJ1-4, with D possibly being TRBD1 (6 bases). The CDR3 length is 16 residues. V was clipped by 4 bases and J by 2 bases, with 14 bases between them. Germline V gene lookup returns CDR1 LNHDA and CDR2 SQIVND (reference sequence). CDR3 protein: CASSTPQGMTNEKLFF. The CDR3 DNA reads TGTGCCAGTAGTACCCCCCAGGGGATGACTAATGAAAAACTGTTTTTT. Drawing the rest from reference TRBV19 and TRBJ1-4, the complete variable domain is DGGITQSPKYLFRKEGQNVTLSCEQNLNHDAMYWYRQDPGQGLRLIYYSQIVNDFQKGDIAEGYSVSREKKESFPLTVTSAQKNPTAFYLCASSTPQGMTNEKLFFGSGTQLSVL.